The subject of this entry is one TCR beta chain. Sequenced by immunoSEQ multiplex PCR; TCRdb stores in-frame clones only, minus some. The sample carries some 48,000 clones, 84% recorded once. This entry belongs to a study of OX40 agonist ivuxolimab in advanced cancers. The V gene's germline CDR1 is SGHRS and CDR2 YFSETQ. V was trimmed by 1 base and J by 1 base, leaving 8 bases between them. This CDR3 contains 14 residues. This rearrangement joins TRBV5-1 to TRBJ1-1, with D tentatively TRBD1 (6 bases). The material sequenced was CD4+ or CD8+ T cells sorted from blood, taken in a trial of the OX40 agonist ivuxolimab. The TCR originated in an adult with an advanced solid tumor such as melanoma, head and neck, liver or kidney cancer. CDR3 in amino acids: CASSLRDTNTEAFF. In DNA, the CDR3 is TGCGCCAGCAGCTTGAGGGACACGAACACTGAAGCTTTCTTT.